This is a list of T cell receptor beta chains from one sample in a study of T cell responses to AZD1222 COVID-19 vaccine. Using immunoSEQ multiplex PCR, the repertoire was profiled, and TCRdb retains in-frame clones only, with some absent. The sample has roughly 180,000 clones; about nine tenths are singletons. The input for sequencing was peripheral blood, taken on day 0 of AZD1222 vaccination. These TCRs come from an adult in good health. CDR3s include the opening cysteine and the closing phenylalanine or tryptophan. The D gene is left open where the match is weak. Only part of the rows carry a size: once, few, many, or a class if the clone is expanded.

d_call	v_call	j_call	clone_size	cdr3_aa	cdr3_nt
.	TRBV2	TRBJ1-4	.	CASSDYSEKLFF	TGTGCCAGCAGTGATTATAGTGAAAAACTGTTTTTT
.	TRBV14	TRBJ1-2	.	CASSQVLETGYTF	TGTGCCAGCAGCCAAGTCCTGGAGACTGGCTACACCTTC
.	TRBV9	TRBJ2-7	few	CASSVASSSYEQYF	TGTGCCAGCAGCGTAGCTAGCTCCAGCTACGAGCAGTACTTC
TRBD1	TRBV30	TRBJ1-1	.	CAWGFSGTANTEAFF	TGTGCCTGGGGCTTTTCCGGGACAGCGAACACTGAAGCTTTCTTT
TRBD2	TRBV4-1	TRBJ2-1	.	CASSQDSSGRFLRQFF	TGCGCCAGCAGCCAAGACTCTAGCGGGAGATTCTTGCGGCAGTTCTTC
.	TRBV6-6	TRBJ1-2	.	CASSYSKDLAYGYTF	TGTGCCAGCAGTTACTCGAAGGATTTAGCCTATGGCTACACCTTC
TRBD1	TRBV6-5	TRBJ2-2	.	CASSRTGFAGELFF	TGTGCCAGCAGCCGGACAGGGTTTGCCGGGGAGCTGTTTTTT
.	TRBV11-2	TRBJ2-3	.	CASSSSRRGRDTQYF	TGTGCCAGCAGCTCCTCCCGTCGAGGACGGGATACGCAGTATTTT
.	TRBV11-2	TRBJ2-3	.	CASSFYGGSTDTQYF	TGTGCCAGCAGCTTTTACGGCGGAAGCACAGATACGCAGTATTTT
.	TRBV15	TRBJ1-2	.	CATSRDRRGSGYTF	TGTGCCACCAGCAGAGATAGGAGGGGCTCCGGCTACACCTTC
.	TRBV27	TRBJ1-2	.	CASTRVGGPDGYTF	TGTGCCAGCACCCGAGTAGGGGGTCCCGATGGCTACACCTTC
TRBD2	TRBV28	TRBJ2-3	.	CASSPGTSGGIDTQYF	TGTGCCAGCAGTCCCGGGACTAGCGGGGGGATAGATACGCAGTATTTT
.	TRBV7-8	TRBJ2-5	.	CASSPRDFQETQYF	TGTGCCAGCAGTCCCAGGGACTTCCAAGAGACCCAGTACTTC
.	TRBV27	TRBJ2-2	.	CASSAPSPTGELFF	TGTGCCAGCAGTGCCCCGAGCCCCACCGGGGAGCTGTTTTTT
.	TRBV18	TRBJ1-1	.	CASSLLQGRMNTEAFF	TGTGCCAGCTCACTCCTGCAAGGACGGATGAACACTGAAGCTTTCTTT
TRBD2	TRBV6-5	TRBJ2-3	.	CASTGTRFTDTQYF	TGTGCCAGCACCGGGACTAGGTTCACAGATACGCAGTATTTT
.	TRBV27	TRBJ1-1	.	CASSLSTQGNTEAFF	TGTGCCAGCAGTTTATCGACACAGGGGAACACTGAAGCTTTCTTT
TRBD2	TRBV11-2	TRBJ2-7	.	CASSESGTSGNYEQYF	TGTGCCAGCAGCGAGTCCGGGACTAGCGGGAACTACGAGCAGTACTTC
.	TRBV27	TRBJ1-2	.	CASTRKSGQTNYGYTF	TGTGCCAGTACAAGGAAAAGCGGACAGACCAACTATGGCTACACCTTC
.	TRBV28	TRBJ1-2	.	CASGFGRGFDGYTF	TGTGCCAGCGGCTTTGGCAGGGGATTCGATGGCTACACCTTC
.	TRBV5-1	TRBJ1-6	.	CASSLVGDSDSPLHF	TGCGCCAGCAGCTTGGTTGGGGACTCCGATTCACCCCTCCACTTT
TRBD1	TRBV25-1	TRBJ1-1	.	CASSLGGVSTEAFF	TGTGCCAGCAGCTTAGGGGGCGTGAGCACTGAAGCTTTCTTT
.	TRBV9	TRBJ2-6	.	CASSVGANVLTF	TGTGCCAGCAGCGTGGGGGCCAACGTCCTGACTTTC
TRBD1	TRBV2	TRBJ1-4	.	CASTQGGNEKLFF	TGTGCCAGCACTCAGGGGGGTAATGAAAAACTGTTTTTT
.	TRBV12-3/TRBV12-4	TRBJ1-2	.	CASSRTENYGYTF	TGTGCCAGCAGCCGGACGGAAAACTATGGCTACACCTTC
TRBD1	TRBV4-3	TRBJ1-1	.	CASSTTGGSEAFF	TGCGCCAGCAGCACCACAGGGGGCTCGGAAGCTTTCTTT
.	TRBV6-5	TRBJ2-1	.	CASRGPGWNEQFF	TGTGCCAGCAGAGGCCCCGGGTGGAATGAGCAGTTCTTC
.	TRBV9	TRBJ1-4	.	CASSVSQYNEKLFF	TGTGCCAGCAGCGTATCACAGTATAATGAAAAACTGTTTTTT
.	TRBV4-3	TRBJ1-6	.	CASSQLDPNSPLHF	TGCGCCAGCAGCCAATTGGACCCCAATTCACCCCTCCACTTT
.	TRBV6-6	TRBJ1-2	.	CASSPGPNYGYTF	TGTGCCAGCAGTCCCGGCCCGAACTATGGCTACACCTTC
.	TRBV2	TRBJ2-7	.	CASKSQGASSYEQYF	TGTGCCAGCAAAAGTCAAGGGGCCTCTTCCTACGAGCAGTACTTC
TRBD1	TRBV11-2	TRBJ2-7	.	CASSFQGAWEQYF	TGTGCCAGCAGCTTCCAGGGGGCGTGGGAGCAGTACTTC
.	TRBV15	TRBJ2-7	.	CATSRDLSGEQYF	TGTGCCACCAGCAGAGATCTGTCGGGCGAGCAGTACTTC
TRBD1	TRBV28	TRBJ1-1	.	CASSLDRGRRRNTEAFF	TGTGCCAGCAGTTTAGACAGGGGGCGTCGGAGGAACACTGAAGCTTTCTTT
TRBD1	TRBV7-2	TRBJ2-1	few	CASSSPSHRGEQFF	TGTGCCAGCAGCTCCCCCTCGCACAGGGGTGAGCAGTTCTTC
.	TRBV24-1	TRBJ1-2	.	CATSDFKGRDGYTF	TGTGCCACCAGTGATTTTAAAGGAAGGGATGGCTACACCTTC
.	TRBV5-4	TRBJ2-7	.	CAGRTAHQYEQYF	TGTGCCGGGAGGACGGCACATCAGTACGAGCAGTACTTC
.	TRBV19	TRBJ2-1	few	CASARLPSSYNEQFF	TGTGCCAGTGCACGCCTTCCGAGCTCCTACAATGAGCAGTTCTTC
.	TRBV15	TRBJ2-7	.	CATSQNQGGYEQYF	TGTGCCACCAGCCAAAATCAGGGTGGCTACGAGCAGTACTTC
.	TRBV21-1	TRBJ1-5	.	CASSLSGPQHF	TGTGCCAGCAGCCTGTCGGGACCCCAGCATTTT
TRBD2	TRBV25-1	TRBJ2-1	.	CASSESLAGDNEQFF	TGTGCCAGCAGTGAATCCCTAGCGGGGGACAATGAGCAGTTCTTC
TRBD1	TRBV29-1	TRBJ2-6	once	CSVEEGQGKSGANVLTF	TGCAGCGTTGAAGAGGGACAGGGGAAGTCTGGGGCCAACGTCCTGACTTTC
TRBD2	TRBV19	TRBJ2-1	.	CASSLRTSKVVYNEQFF	TGTGCCAGTAGTCTCCGGACTAGTAAGGTGGTATACAATGAGCAGTTCTTC
.	TRBV29-1	TRBJ1-1	once	CSGGQRGTEAFF	TGCAGCGGTGGACAGCGCGGGACTGAAGCTTTCTTT
.	TRBV6-5	TRBJ2-5	.	CASVARVGETQYF	TGTGCCAGCGTTGCTCGGGTCGGGGAGACCCAGTACTTC
TRBD1	TRBV28	TRBJ1-6	.	CASSNVPGQGAGNSPLHF	TGTGCCAGCAGTAACGTCCCGGGACAGGGGGCAGGGAATTCACCCCTCCACTTT
.	TRBV6-5	TRBJ1-1	.	CASSGSGGTEAFF	TGTGCCAGCTCAGGGAGTGGGGGCACTGAAGCTTTCTTT
.	TRBV6-5	TRBJ2-3	.	CASSSPGLFNTDTQYF	TGTGCCAGCAGTTCTCCTGGCCTATTTAACACAGATACGCAGTATTTT
.	TRBV5-1	TRBJ2-1	.	CASSPRTAQNEQFF	TGCGCCAGCAGCCCTCGGACAGCCCAGAATGAGCAGTTCTTC
TRBD1	TRBV9	TRBJ1-1	few	CASSVVRGGGTEAFF	TGTGCCAGCAGCGTAGTGAGAGGGGGCGGCACTGAAGCTTTCTTT
TRBD1	TRBV5-4	TRBJ1-3	few	CASSLGQGRDTIYF	TGTGCCAGCAGTCTCGGACAGGGCCGGGACACCATATATTTT
.	TRBV11-3	TRBJ1-1	.	CASSVTGNTEAFF	TGTGCCAGCAGCGTGACAGGGAACACTGAAGCTTTCTTT
.	TRBV7-2	TRBJ1-6	.	CASSLQSSYNSPLHF	TGTGCCAGCAGCTTACAGAGCTCCTATAATTCACCCCTCCACTTT